This T cell receptor (beta chain) was sequenced in a study of T cells in Graves' hyperthyroidism and ophthalmopathy. Findings and limits, study-wide: The model made its ophthalmopathy prediction, and onset followed a median approximately 6 months later.

The germline gives CDR1 MDHEN, CDR2 SYDVKM. The CDR3 sequence is 12 residues long. V dropped 3 bases and J dropped 2 bases, with 3 bases sitting between them. This clonotype was seen many times. Its antigen remains unknown. Researchers amplified the TCR beta CDR3 regions from RNA transcripts. HTBI primers were employed in a first-round RT-PCR of the TCR CDR3. TCRdb reanalysed the multiplex PCR reads using MiXCR and keeps one entry per CDR3 protein. The sample lists around 300,000 distinct CDR3 sequences, more than 11% occurring once. The receptor comes from a woman aged 30 to 39 with Graves' hyperthyroidism. The sequencing input was blood. The chain recombines TRBV28 with TRBJ2-3; D ambiguous. In DNA, the CDR3 is TGTGCCAGCAGTTTTCACACAGATACGCAGTATTTT. As protein: CASSFHTDTQYF. Looking up the rest from reference TRBV28 and TRBJ2-3 gives the full variable domain: DVKVTQSSRYLVKRTGEKVFLECVQDMDHENMFWYRQDPGLGLRLIYFSYDVKMKEKGDIPEGYSVSREKKERFSLILESASTNQTSMYLCASSFHTDTQYFGPGTRLTVL.